A selection of T cell receptor beta chains follows, all from one sample in a study of CD8 T cells in Susac syndrome. TCRdb reprocessed the immunoSEQ multiplex PCR reads with MiXCR, giving one entry per CDR3 protein. The sample carries under 150,000 distinct CDR3 sequences, roughly 94% recorded once. Sequencing was performed on CD4+ T cells from PBMCs. All receptors derive from a human donor with multiple sclerosis. Both conserved end residues are part of each CDR3. A D gene is named only where the DNA matches it firmly. Clone size, where shown, is once, few, many, or a class for clones that have expanded.

V gene: TRBV12-3/TRBV12-4; clone size: NA; D gene: NA; J gene: TRBJ1-2; CDR3 protein: CASSLGSGYTF; CDR3 DNA: TGTGCCAGCAGTTTAGGCAGTGGCTACACCTTC
V gene: TRBV29-1; clone size: NA; D gene: NA; J gene: TRBJ1-2; CDR3 protein: CSVETRGLSNYGYTF; CDR3 DNA: TGCAGCGTCGAGACCCGGGGGCTTAGCAACTATGGCTACACCTTC
V gene: TRBV2; clone size: NA; D gene: NA; J gene: TRBJ2-5; CDR3 protein: CASQTGGQETQYF; CDR3 DNA: TGTGCCAGCCAGACAGGAGGACAAGAGACCCAGTACTTC
V gene: TRBV20-1; clone size: once; D gene: TRBD2; J gene: TRBJ2-1; CDR3 protein: CSAALAGGWDNEQFF; CDR3 DNA: TGCAGTGCGGCACTAGCGGGAGGGTGGGACAATGAGCAGTTCTTC
V gene: TRBV12-3/TRBV12-4; clone size: NA; D gene: NA; J gene: TRBJ2-5; CDR3 protein: CASSLGRREETQYF; CDR3 DNA: TGTGCCAGCAGTTTAGGGAGAAGAGAAGAGACCCAGTACTTC
V gene: TRBV12-3/TRBV12-4; clone size: NA; D gene: NA; J gene: TRBJ1-6; CDR3 protein: CASSLQGPPNSPLHF; CDR3 DNA: TGTGCCAGCAGTCTACAGGGTCCCCCTAATTCACCCCTCCACTTT
V gene: TRBV5-6; clone size: NA; D gene: TRBD1; J gene: TRBJ1-2; CDR3 protein: CASSGAGGAVGYTF; CDR3 DNA: TGTGCCAGCAGCGGTGCAGGGGGCGCGGTTGGCTACACCTTC
V gene: TRBV7-9; clone size: NA; D gene: NA; J gene: TRBJ2-2; CDR3 protein: CASSFDFANTGELFF; CDR3 DNA: TGTGCCAGCAGCTTTGACTTCGCGAACACCGGGGAGCTGTTTTTT
V gene: TRBV7-9; clone size: NA; D gene: TRBD1; J gene: TRBJ2-7; CDR3 protein: CASSSRQGESYEQYF; CDR3 DNA: TGTGCCAGCAGCTCGAGACAGGGAGAATCCTACGAGCAGTACTTC
V gene: TRBV12-3/TRBV12-4; clone size: NA; D gene: TRBD2; J gene: TRBJ2-5; CDR3 protein: CASSFRAGGRQETQYF; CDR3 DNA: TGTGCCAGCAGTTTCAGAGCGGGAGGCCGACAAGAGACCCAGTACTTC
V gene: TRBV18; clone size: NA; D gene: TRBD1; J gene: TRBJ1-1; CDR3 protein: CASSRETGAANTEAFF; CDR3 DNA: TGTGCCAGCTCACGAGAGACAGGGGCAGCGAACACTGAAGCTTTCTTT
V gene: TRBV20-1; clone size: NA; D gene: TRBD2; J gene: TRBJ2-7; CDR3 protein: CSARTSGAYEQYF; CDR3 DNA: TGCAGTGCTAGGACTAGCGGGGCCTACGAGCAGTACTTC
V gene: TRBV29-1; clone size: few; D gene: NA; J gene: TRBJ2-7; CDR3 protein: CSVRILRTETEQYF; CDR3 DNA: TGCAGCGTTAGGATACTACGGACAGAGACGGAGCAGTACTTC
V gene: TRBV3-1; clone size: NA; D gene: NA; J gene: TRBJ2-1; CDR3 protein: CASSPRDHSYNEQFF; CDR3 DNA: TGTGCCAGCAGTCCCCGGGACCACTCCTACAATGAGCAGTTCTTC
V gene: TRBV12-3/TRBV12-4; clone size: NA; D gene: NA; J gene: TRBJ1-2; CDR3 protein: CASSLARGKDGYTF; CDR3 DNA: TGTGCCAGCAGTTTAGCGCGGGGGAAGGATGGCTACACCTTC
V gene: TRBV19; clone size: NA; D gene: NA; J gene: TRBJ2-1; CDR3 protein: CASSIGRGNEQFF; CDR3 DNA: TGTGCCAGTAGTATTGGGCGGGGCAATGAGCAGTTCTTC
V gene: TRBV30; clone size: NA; D gene: TRBD1; J gene: TRBJ2-1; CDR3 protein: CAWLGFGQGNEQFF; CDR3 DNA: TGTGCCTGGCTAGGATTCGGACAGGGGAATGAGCAGTTCTTC
V gene: TRBV7-7; clone size: NA; D gene: NA; J gene: TRBJ2-5; CDR3 protein: CASSPQVQETQYF; CDR3 DNA: TGTGCTAGCAGCCCGCAGGTACAAGAGACCCAGTACTTC
V gene: TRBV25-1; clone size: NA; D gene: NA; J gene: TRBJ2-7; CDR3 protein: CASRGDRSYEQYF; CDR3 DNA: TGTGCCAGCAGAGGGGATAGGTCCTACGAGCAGTACTTC
V gene: TRBV6-5; clone size: NA; D gene: TRBD2; J gene: TRBJ2-1; CDR3 protein: CASNKRGGNEQFF; CDR3 DNA: TGTGCCAGCAATAAGCGGGGGGGCAATGAGCAGTTCTTC
V gene: TRBV15; clone size: NA; D gene: NA; J gene: TRBJ1-5; CDR3 protein: CATSRGGGAQPQHF; CDR3 DNA: TGTGCCACCAGCAGAGGGGGAGGCGCGCAGCCCCAGCATTTT
V gene: TRBV5-6; clone size: NA; D gene: TRBD2; J gene: TRBJ2-7; CDR3 protein: CASSRGLAGSYEQYF; CDR3 DNA: TGTGCCAGCAGCAGAGGACTAGCGGGCTCCTACGAGCAGTACTTC
V gene: TRBV6-2/TRBV6-3; clone size: NA; D gene: NA; J gene: TRBJ1-1; CDR3 protein: CASSSRVRNTEAFF; CDR3 DNA: TGTGCCAGCAGTTCCAGGGTAAGGAACACTGAAGCTTTCTTT
V gene: TRBV29-1; clone size: NA; D gene: TRBD1; J gene: TRBJ1-1; CDR3 protein: CSGGDRVGSTAFF; CDR3 DNA: TGCAGCGGGGGGGACAGGGTAGGGAGTACGGCTTTCTTT
V gene: TRBV4-1; clone size: NA; D gene: TRBD1; J gene: TRBJ1-5; CDR3 protein: CASSQLPWDRAGNQPQHF; CDR3 DNA: TGCGCCAGCAGCCAACTACCCTGGGACAGGGCTGGCAATCAGCCCCAGCATTTT
V gene: TRBV7-2; clone size: NA; D gene: TRBD1; J gene: TRBJ1-5; CDR3 protein: CASSLGQGVSGNQPQHF; CDR3 DNA: TGTGCCAGCAGTCTGGGACAGGGAGTATCCGGCAATCAGCCCCAGCATTTT
V gene: TRBV27; clone size: NA; D gene: NA; J gene: TRBJ1-2; CDR3 protein: CASSSTKTSNYGYTF; CDR3 DNA: TGTGCCAGCAGTTCAACAAAGACAAGTAACTATGGCTACACCTTC
V gene: TRBV29-1; clone size: once; D gene: TRBD2; J gene: TRBJ2-2; CDR3 protein: CSVRTSGGATGELFF; CDR3 DNA: TGCAGCGTTCGTACTAGCGGGGGGGCCACCGGGGAGCTGTTTTTT
V gene: TRBV20-1; clone size: NA; D gene: TRBD2; J gene: TRBJ2-2; CDR3 protein: CSAYPAGAGTGELFF; CDR3 DNA: TGCAGTGCTTACCCAGCGGGGGCGGGCACCGGGGAGCTGTTTTTT
V gene: TRBV9; clone size: NA; D gene: TRBD1; J gene: TRBJ2-5; CDR3 protein: CASSVVGTGGAETQYF; CDR3 DNA: TGTGCCAGCAGCGTAGTAGGGACAGGGGGCGCCGAGACCCAGTACTTC
V gene: TRBV29-1; clone size: NA; D gene: TRBD2; J gene: TRBJ2-3; CDR3 protein: CSAPSTSGSFGQYF; CDR3 DNA: TGCAGCGCCCCTTCGACTAGCGGGAGTTTCGGGCAGTATTTT
V gene: TRBV5-4; clone size: NA; D gene: NA; J gene: TRBJ1-2; CDR3 protein: CASSLGVPYGYTF; CDR3 DNA: TGTGCCAGCAGCTTAGGGGTCCCCTATGGCTACACCTTC
V gene: TRBV29-1; clone size: NA; D gene: TRBD1; J gene: TRBJ1-2; CDR3 protein: CSVSGQNYGYTF; CDR3 DNA: TGCAGCGTTTCGGGACAGAACTATGGCTACACCTTC
V gene: TRBV6-5; clone size: NA; D gene: TRBD1; J gene: TRBJ2-5; CDR3 protein: CASSYRDRKETQYF; CDR3 DNA: TGTGCCAGCAGTTACCGGGACAGAAAAGAGACCCAGTACTTC
V gene: TRBV29-1; clone size: NA; D gene: TRBD1; J gene: TRBJ1-1; CDR3 protein: CSVRTGQTHTEAFF; CDR3 DNA: TGCAGCGTGAGGACGGGACAGACTCACACTGAAGCTTTCTTT
V gene: TRBV20-1; clone size: NA; D gene: TRBD1; J gene: TRBJ2-7; CDR3 protein: CSAPAMDRGHEQYF; CDR3 DNA: TGCAGTGCTCCCGCCATGGACAGGGGCCACGAGCAGTACTTC
V gene: TRBV11-2; clone size: NA; D gene: TRBD2; J gene: TRBJ2-3; CDR3 protein: CASSPYTRLAGIRADTQYF; CDR3 DNA: TGTGCCAGCAGCCCCTACACCCGACTAGCGGGGATTAGGGCAGATACGCAGTATTTT
V gene: TRBV7-9; clone size: NA; D gene: TRBD1; J gene: TRBJ2-7; CDR3 protein: CASSLVGGQVYEQYF; CDR3 DNA: TGTGCCAGCAGCTTGGTAGGGGGACAGGTCTACGAGCAGTACTTC
V gene: TRBV30; clone size: NA; D gene: TRBD1; J gene: TRBJ2-6; CDR3 protein: CACQTGSLAGANVLTF; CDR3 DNA: TGTGCCTGTCAGACAGGGAGTCTAGCTGGGGCCAACGTCCTGACTTTC
V gene: TRBV19; clone size: NA; D gene: NA; J gene: TRBJ1-6; CDR3 protein: CASSIPDSPLHF; CDR3 DNA: TGTGCCAGTAGTATACCGGATTCACCCCTCCACTTT
V gene: TRBV2; clone size: NA; D gene: NA; J gene: TRBJ2-3; CDR3 protein: CASIWGHGTDTQYF; CDR3 DNA: TGTGCCAGCATTTGGGGACACGGCACAGATACGCAGTATTTT
V gene: TRBV28; clone size: NA; D gene: NA; J gene: TRBJ1-4; CDR3 protein: CASSSGRADEKLFF; CDR3 DNA: TGTGCCAGCAGCTCGGGCCGAGCCGATGAAAAACTGTTTTTT
V gene: TRBV4-1; clone size: NA; D gene: NA; J gene: TRBJ1-2; CDR3 protein: CASSQLGFGYTF; CDR3 DNA: TGCGCCAGCAGCCAATTAGGCTTTGGCTACACCTTC
V gene: TRBV10-3; clone size: NA; D gene: NA; J gene: TRBJ1-5; CDR3 protein: CAISDPGEPQHF; CDR3 DNA: TGTGCCATCAGTGACCCGGGGGAGCCCCAGCATTTT
V gene: TRBV12-3/TRBV12-4; clone size: NA; D gene: TRBD1; J gene: TRBJ1-4; CDR3 protein: CASSFGTGGNEKLFF; CDR3 DNA: TGTGCCAGCAGTTTTGGGACAGGGGGTAATGAAAAACTGTTTTTT